The present T cell receptor (beta chain) was sequenced within a study of Tregs in tolerant kidney transplant recipients. Method: immunoSEQ multiplex PCR; TCRdb's copy keeps in-frame clones and lacks some. The table shows roughly 250,000 clones, with about 80% occurring only once. This clone turned up a few times. Its target is unknown. Thawed PBMCs were FACS-sorted into unstimulated CD4+CD25+CD127- regulatory T cells, CD4+CD25- non-regulatory cells, CD4 and CD8 cells. Whole-study findings and limits: Findings come from small patient numbers and require larger validation. Biological reproducibility was not directly addressed, but technical replication error appeared minimal. Expanding Tregs on activated donor B cells appeared to best identify donor-specific TCRbeta clones.

CDR1 and CDR2 (germline): LNHNV, YYDKDF (reference sequence). Trimming took 0 bases from V and 4 from J, leaving 12 bases between them. This CDR3 is 16 amino acids long. Sequenced sample: CD4+ T cells from blood. The chain joins TRBV15 to TRBJ1-4; D possibly corresponds to TRBD1 (5 bases). The sequence was collected from a human donor in good health. The DNA of the CDR3 is TGTGCCACCAGCAGAGAGGCAGGGCGGAATAATGAAAAACTGTTTTTT. The encoded protein is CATSREAGRNNEKLFF.